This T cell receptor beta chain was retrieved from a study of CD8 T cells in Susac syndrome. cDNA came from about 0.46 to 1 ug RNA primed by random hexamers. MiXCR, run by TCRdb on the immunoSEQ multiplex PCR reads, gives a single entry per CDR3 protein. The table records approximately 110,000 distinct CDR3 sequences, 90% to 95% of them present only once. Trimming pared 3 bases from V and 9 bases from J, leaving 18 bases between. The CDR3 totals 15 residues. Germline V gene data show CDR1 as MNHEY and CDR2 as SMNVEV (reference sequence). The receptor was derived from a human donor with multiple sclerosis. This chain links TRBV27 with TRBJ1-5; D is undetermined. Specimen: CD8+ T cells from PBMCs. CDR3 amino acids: CASSLRSTQFPPQHF. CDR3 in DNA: TGTGCCAGCAGTTTGAGGAGTACCCAATTTCCGCCCCAGCATTTT.